This passage covers 26 T cell receptor beta chains from one sample sequenced in a study of blood T cell repertoires in COVID-19. The repertoire was sequenced with immunoSEQ multiplex PCR; TCRdb's copy has only in-frame clones and lacks some. Among 120,000 or so clones listed, about 80% were seen once. Sequenced input: peripheral blood. Receptors originate from a human donor in a cohort sampled during active COVID-19.

This clone turned up a few times. The chain joins TRBV7-2 to TRBJ2-5, with 7 positions matching TRBD2. This CDR3 spans 15 amino acids. V was clipped by 3 bases and J by 5 bases; unmatched bases: 9. CDR1 and CDR2 from the germline V gene are SGHTA and FQGNSA. This CDR3 is CASSFWKAGMETQYF. The CDR3 bases are TGTGCCAGCAGCTTCTGGAAAGCGGGAATGGAGACCCAGTACTTC.

This clone was seen more than once but under ten times. The V and J genes are TRBV6-4 and TRBJ2-5; 9 nucleotides align to TRBD1. Germline CDR1 and CDR2: MRHNA and SNTAGT. The CDR3 totals 13 residues. Trimming removed 3 bases from V and 4 bases from J; junction bases left unmatched: 0. CDR3 coding DNA: TGTGCCAGCAGTGAGGGACAGGGAGAGACCCAGTACTTC. Translated: CASSEGQGETQYF.

This chain uses TRBV7-9 with TRBJ2-3, with 10 positions matching TRBD2. This CDR3 contains 14 residues. With 5 bases clipped from V and 5 bases from J, the junction kept 4 bases outside the gene matches. The V gene's germline CDR1 is SEHNR and CDR2 FQNEAQ (reference sequence). Written as DNA, the CDR3 is TGTGCCAGCAGCGGAGCGGGAGGGGGAGATACGCAGTATTTT. This translates into CASSGAGGGDTQYF.

This chain connects TRBV7-3 to TRBJ2-1; 13 bases map to TRBD2. This CDR3 has 15 amino acids. Germline V gives CDR1 SGHTA, CDR2 FQGTGA. The J segment lost 9 bases and the V segment lost 5 bases, leaving 7 bases of the junction unmatched. The CDR3 DNA sequence: TGTGCCAGCAGCCCCATACTAGCGGGGGGGGGTGAGCAGTTCTTC. Protein product: CASSPILAGGGEQFF. The full variable domain, in which reference TRBV7-3 and TRBJ2-1 provide the parts outside the CDR3, is GAGVSQTPSNKVTEKGKYVELRCDPISGHTALYWYRQSLGQGPEFLIYFQGTGAADDSGLPNDRFFAVRPEGSVSTLKIQRTERGDSAVYLCASSPILAGGGEQFFGPGTRLTVL.

V usage is TRBV7-9 and J usage is TRBJ2-1; TRBD2 matches 9 bases. V was clipped by 5 bases and J by 6 bases; unmatched bases: 8. The germline gives CDR1 SEHNR, CDR2 FQNEAQ (reference sequence). The CDR3 has 15 amino acids. Written as DNA, the CDR3 is TGTGCCAGCAGCCCTCGCGGGCGGGGGGGCAATGAGCAGTTCTTC. Its translation: CASSPRGRGGNEQFF.

J is TRBJ2-2 and V is TRBV12-5; D gene ambiguous. Trimming took off 6 bases at V and 4 bases at J, with 9 bases between the two ends. Germline V gives CDR1 LGHNT, CDR2 FRNRAP. The CDR3 is 13 residues long. The CDR3 spells CASGTYGTGELFF. In nucleotides, the CDR3 is TGTGCTAGTGGCACCTACGGCACCGGGGAGCTGTTTTTT.

The chain has TRBV6-2 or TRBV6-3 and TRBJ1-3, with D hard to call. Germline V gene data show CDR1 as MNHEY and CDR2 as SVGEGT. The CDR3 is 18 amino acids. V dropped 0 bases and J dropped 0 bases, with 15 bases sitting between them. The CDR3: CASSYSMAQPNSGNTIYF. The CDR3 DNA reads as TGTGCCAGCAGTTACTCGATGGCTCAACCGAACTCTGGAAACACCATATATTTT.

V gene TRBV5-1 combines with J gene TRBJ2-7; possibly TRBD1 for D (5 bases). Trimming shortened V by 0 bases and J by 3 bases, and 19 bases separated the two germline ends. The length of the CDR3 is 17 residues. The V gene's germline CDR1 is SGHRS and CDR2 YFSETQ. The CDR3 DNA reads as TGCGCCAGCAGCTTGGGGGTATCAGGGAATGGGGTCTACGAGCAGTACTTC. The encoded protein is CASSLGVSGNGVYEQYF.

This clone was recorded a few times. The chain has TRBV5-8 and TRBJ2-3; perhaps TRBD1 as D (6 bases). Trimming pared 4 bases from V and 2 bases from J, leaving 14 bases between. Germline CDR1 reads SGHTS; CDR2 reads YDEGEE. The CDR3 has 15 amino acids. CDR3 amino acids: CASSRTGSVTDTQYF. CDR3 DNA: TGTGCCAGCAGCCGAACAGGGTCGGTCACAGATACGCAGTATTTT.

The V and J genes are TRBV7-2 and TRBJ1-1, with TRBD1 as a possible D gene (5 bases). The CDR3 runs 13 residues. In germline, CDR1 is SGHTA, CDR2 FQGNSA. V was cut by 3 bases and J by 5 bases, with 10 bases left in between. CDR3 region: CASSLTVGTEAFF. The CDR3 DNA is TGTGCCAGCAGCTTGACAGTTGGTACTGAAGCTTTCTTT.

The chain couples TRBV11-2 to TRBJ1-1; 9 positions match TRBD1. The CDR3 is 13 residues long. Losses at the gene ends were 4 bases for V and 8 bases for J; bases not matched to a gene: 5. The germline gives CDR1 SGHAT, CDR2 FQNNGV. CDR3: CASSWGQGLEAFF. Here the CDR3 DNA reads TGTGCCAGCAGCTGGGGACAGGGTTTAGAAGCTTTCTTT.

V usage is TRBV12-5 and J usage is TRBJ2-1; weak D call: TRBD2 (7 bases). The CDR3 has 16 amino acids. CDR1 and CDR2 (germline): LGHNT, FRNRAP. The ends were cut back, 4 bases at V and 3 bases at J, with 16 bases in the middle. The CDR3 sequence is CASGSTGGTVYNEQFF. The CDR3, as DNA: TGTGCTAGTGGTTCGACGGGGGGCACCGTCTACAATGAGCAGTTCTTC. The variable domain in full, with the rest retrieved from reference TRBV12-5 and TRBJ2-1, is DARVTQTPRHKVTEMGQEVTMRCQPILGHNTVFWYRQTMMQGLELLAYFRNRAPLDDSGMPKDRFSAEMPDATLATLKIQPSEPRDSAVYFCASGSTGGTVYNEQFFGPGTRLTVL.

This rearrangement joins TRBV28 to TRBJ2-3; 8 bases match TRBD2. The germline V gene has CDR1 MDHEN and CDR2 SYDVKM. This CDR3 spans 15 amino acids. After removal of 2 bases from V and 6 bases from J, the junction contained 7 bases not matched to a gene. In DNA form, the CDR3 reads TGTGCCAGCAGTTTACACACAGCGGGGGCGGATACGCAGTATTTT. It yields the protein CASSLHTAGADTQYF.

This sequence joins TRBV29-1 and TRBJ2-5; 7 bases agree with TRBD1. Losses at the gene ends were 4 bases for V and 4 bases for J; bases not matched to a gene: 6. Germline assignment: CDR1 SQVTM and CDR2 ANQGSEA. The CDR3 is 13 residues long. The chain's CDR3 is CSVAGQGVETQYF. The CDR3 region has the DNA TGCAGCGTTGCTGGCCAGGGGGTAGAGACCCAGTACTTC.

The V and J genes are TRBV9 and TRBJ2-2; 9 bases agree with TRBD1. This CDR3 spans 14 amino acids. The junction had 6 bases not matched to a gene; V was cut back by 5 bases and J by 7 bases. Per germline, CDR1 SGDLS and CDR2 YYNGEE. Written as DNA, the CDR3 is TGTGCCAGCAGAAAACAGGGGGCGGTCGGGGAGCTGTTTTTT. Translated: CASRKQGAVGELFF.

This sequence joins TRBV27 and TRBJ1-2, with TRBD1 as a possible D gene (6 bases). CDR3 length: 16 amino acids. Trimming took 0 bases from V and 6 from J, leaving 17 bases between them. The germline V gene encodes CDR1 MNHEY and CDR2 SMNVEV (reference sequence). The CDR3 DNA follows: TGTGCCAGCAGTTTATCGGATGGGGGGGGCGGCAATGGCTACACCTTC. It codes for CASSLSDGGGGNGYTF.

This sequence joins TRBV9 and TRBJ1-2, with D unclear. CDR1 and CDR2 from the germline V gene are SGDLS and YYNGEE. Between the trimmed V and J ends, which lost 0 bases and 6 bases, there was a span of 12 bases. The CDR3 length is 14 residues. Here the CDR3 reads CASSVGARPNGYTF. CDR3 sequence (DNA): TGTGCCAGCAGCGTAGGGGCCCGGCCCAATGGCTACACCTTC.

The DNA of the CDR3 is TGCGCCAGCAGCTTGTATACGGGAAGTAGGGCTGAAGCTTTCTTT. Its protein product is CASSLYTGSRAEAFF. This chain links TRBV5-1 with TRBJ1-1; D is uncertain. There are 15 residues in the CDR3. Germline CDR1 is SGHRS and CDR2 is YFSETQ. Trimming left V 1 base short and J 6 bases short, with 16 bases between.

This clone was seen a handful of times. The chain recombines TRBV6-5 with TRBJ1-3; no clear D gene. The CDR3 has 12 amino acids. CDR1 and CDR2 (germline): MNHEY, SVGAGI. V lost 6 bases to trimming and J lost 1 base, with 4 bases between them. This CDR3 is CASRTSGNTIYF. In DNA form, the CDR3 reads TGTGCCAGCAGAACTTCTGGAAACACCATATATTTT.

The chain recombines TRBV19 with TRBJ1-1, with 7 bases that match TRBD1. The germline CDR1 and CDR2 sequences are LNHDA and SQIVND (reference sequence). V gave up 5 bases and J gave up 0 bases; unmatched junction bases: 18. The CDR3 has 19 residues. The CDR3 region has the DNA TGTGCCAGTAGTCCTCCTATGTACCGGGACAGAGATATGAACACTGAAGCTTTCTTT. Translating it yields CASSPPMYRDRDMNTEAFF.

The V call is TRBV7-8, the J call TRBJ1-1; 7 bases map to TRBD1. V shed 3 bases and J 8 bases; nucleotides not matched to a gene: 9. Germline CDR1 is SGHVS and CDR2 is FQNEAQ. The length of the CDR3 is 14 residues. The DNA of the CDR3 is TGTGCCAGCAGCTTCAATTGGGACAGACCCGAAGCTTTCTTT. Its translation is CASSFNWDRPEAFF.

The V gene is TRBV15, the J gene TRBJ2-7, with TRBD2 as a possible D gene (6 bases). Germline CDR1 is LNHNV and CDR2 is YYDKDF (reference sequence). The V gene lost 1 base and the J gene lost 5 bases, with 21 bases spanning the gap. The CDR3 totals 17 residues. CDR3 sequence: CATSRARLVAGENEQYF. The DNA for the CDR3 is TGTGCCACCAGCAGAGCCAGACTAGTGGCCGGGGAAAACGAGCAGTACTTC.

This chain connects TRBV7-9 to TRBJ2-2; 10 bases fit TRBD1. In germline, CDR1 is SEHNR, CDR2 FQNEAQ (reference sequence). Trimming took 4 bases from V and 4 from J; bases not matched to a gene: 6. The CDR3 runs to 16 residues. CDR3 sequence: CASSSPGQGGTGELFF. The CDR3 DNA follows: TGTGCCAGCAGCTCCCCTGGACAGGGGGGCACCGGGGAGCTGTTTTTT.

This clone was seen only once. The rearrangement links TRBV7-3 to TRBJ1-2, with 7 bases that match TRBD1. Trimming at V came to 5 bases and at J to 7 bases, leaving 13 bases not matched to a gene. Germline CDR1 SGHTA, CDR2 FQGTGA. The CDR3 runs to 15 residues. CDR3 protein: CASSPSPDRVGGYTF. The CDR3 region has the DNA TGTGCCAGCAGCCCCTCCCCAGACAGGGTCGGTGGCTACACCTTC.

The V and J genes are TRBV4-3 and TRBJ2-1; TRBD2 agrees at 11 bases. This CDR3 contains 16 residues. CDR1 is LGHNA, CDR2 YSLEER, per germline. With 1 base clipped from V and 2 bases from J, the junction kept 1 base outside the gene matches. The DNA of the CDR3 is TGCGCCAGCAGCCAAGGACTAGCGGGGACCTACAATGAGCAGTTCTTC. It is translated as CASSQGLAGTYNEQFF.

The rearrangement uses TRBV19 and TRBJ1-6, with unresolved D. Trimming cost V 6 bases and J 0 bases, with 9 bases left between them. CDR1 and CDR2 from the germline V gene are LNHDA and SQIVND (reference sequence). The CDR3 runs to 15 residues. The CDR3 sequence is CASRPGSSYNSPLHF. CDR3 bases: TGTGCCAGTAGACCGGGAAGCTCCTATAATTCACCCCTCCACTTT.